A selection of T cell receptor beta chains follows, all from one sample in a study of T cell clones after liver transplantation. Libraries were prepared by immunoSEQ multiplex PCR; TCRdb keeps only in-frame clonotypes and omits some of them. This sample carries 45,000 to 60,000 clones, about 88% of them seen once, and the ten largest clones take 7.5% to 10%. The starting material was CD4+ T cells from blood, obtained before liver transplant. The receptors were gathered from a human donor who received a liver transplant. CDR3s include the opening cysteine and the closing phenylalanine or tryptophan. D genes are given only for firm matches. Clone sizes are given selectively: once, few, many, or a class where the clone is expanded.

D gene: .; J gene: TRBJ1-1; clone size: .; V gene: TRBV6-5; CDR3 protein: CASSYGWGTEDTEAFF; CDR3 DNA: TGTGCCAGCAGTTACGGATGGGGGACGGAGGACACTGAAGCTTTCTTT
D gene: .; J gene: TRBJ2-5; clone size: .; V gene: TRBV5-1; CDR3 protein: CASSSGLRETQYF; CDR3 DNA: TGCGCCAGCAGCTCGGGGCTGCGGGAGACCCAGTACTTC
D gene: TRBD2; J gene: TRBJ2-1; clone size: few; V gene: TRBV11-2; CDR3 protein: CASDSGSWNEQFF; CDR3 DNA: TGTGCCAGCGATAGCGGGAGCTGGAATGAGCAGTTCTTC
D gene: .; J gene: TRBJ2-5; clone size: .; V gene: TRBV7-6; CDR3 protein: CASSLAPPIGEETQYF; CDR3 DNA: TGTGCCAGCAGCTTAGCCCCACCGATAGGAGAAGAGACCCAGTACTTC
D gene: TRBD1; J gene: TRBJ1-6; clone size: .; V gene: TRBV7-2; CDR3 protein: CASKTGQYNSPLHF; CDR3 DNA: TGTGCCAGCAAAACGGGACAGTATAATTCACCCCTCCACTTT
D gene: .; J gene: TRBJ2-1; clone size: .; V gene: TRBV19; CDR3 protein: CASSPVGIGFRWEQFF; CDR3 DNA: TGTGCCAGTAGCCCAGTGGGCATCGGCTTCCGATGGGAGCAGTTCTTC
D gene: .; J gene: TRBJ2-2; clone size: .; V gene: TRBV5-1; CDR3 protein: CASSLGQGDTGELFF; CDR3 DNA: TGCGCCAGCAGCTTGGGGCAGGGAGACACCGGGGAGCTGTTTTTT
D gene: .; J gene: TRBJ2-2; clone size: .; V gene: TRBV11-2; CDR3 protein: CASSLVAGDFTGELFF; CDR3 DNA: TGTGCCAGCAGCTTAGTCGCGGGCGACTTCACCGGGGAGCTGTTTTTT
D gene: .; J gene: TRBJ2-7; clone size: .; V gene: TRBV9; CDR3 protein: CASSPGGTRGYEQYF; CDR3 DNA: TGTGCCAGCAGCCCCGGGGGGACCAGGGGCTACGAGCAGTACTTC
D gene: TRBD1; J gene: TRBJ2-1; clone size: .; V gene: TRBV7-7; CDR3 protein: CASSLNQGVGYNEQFF; CDR3 DNA: TGTGCCAGCAGCTTGAATCAGGGGGTTGGCTACAATGAGCAGTTCTTC
D gene: .; J gene: TRBJ1-2; clone size: .; V gene: TRBV14; CDR3 protein: CASSQDPKYGYTF; CDR3 DNA: TGTGCCAGCAGCCAAGACCCCAAGTATGGCTACACCTTC
D gene: .; J gene: TRBJ2-7; clone size: .; V gene: TRBV11-3; CDR3 protein: CASSLDGGEQYF; CDR3 DNA: TGTGCCAGCAGCTTAGACGGAGGCGAGCAGTACTTC
D gene: .; J gene: TRBJ1-6; clone size: few; V gene: TRBV14; CDR3 protein: CASSLLLPGNSPLHF; CDR3 DNA: TGTGCCAGCAGCCTGTTACTCCCAGGCAATTCACCCCTCCACTTT
D gene: .; J gene: TRBJ2-5; clone size: .; V gene: TRBV4-2; CDR3 protein: CASSPGGAGETQYF; CDR3 DNA: TGTGCCAGCAGCCCCGGGGGCGCGGGAGAGACCCAGTACTTC
D gene: TRBD1; J gene: TRBJ2-2; clone size: once; V gene: TRBV5-1; CDR3 protein: CASSITQGDHGELFF; CDR3 DNA: TGCGCCAGCAGCATTACGCAGGGGGATCACGGGGAGCTGTTTTTT
D gene: TRBD2; J gene: TRBJ2-3; clone size: .; V gene: TRBV5-1; CDR3 protein: CASSWGLAGSTDTQYF; CDR3 DNA: TGCGCCAGCAGCTGGGGACTAGCGGGTAGCACAGATACGCAGTATTTT
D gene: .; J gene: TRBJ1-2; clone size: .; V gene: TRBV15; CDR3 protein: CATRKATGGYGYTF; CDR3 DNA: TGTGCCACCAGGAAAGCGACAGGCGGCTATGGCTACACCTTC
D gene: .; J gene: TRBJ1-5; clone size: .; V gene: TRBV5-1; CDR3 protein: CASSSIGLDQPQHF; CDR3 DNA: TGCGCCAGCAGCTCTATCGGACTTGATCAGCCCCAGCATTTT
D gene: .; J gene: TRBJ1-1; clone size: .; V gene: TRBV12-5; CDR3 protein: CASGKGLYTEAFF; CDR3 DNA: TGTGCTAGTGGGAAGGGGTTGTACACTGAAGCTTTCTTT
D gene: TRBD1; J gene: TRBJ2-6; clone size: .; V gene: TRBV7-3; CDR3 protein: CASSLDRSSGANVLTF; CDR3 DNA: TGTGCCAGCAGCCTGGACAGGAGCTCTGGGGCCAACGTCCTGACTTTC
D gene: .; J gene: TRBJ1-1; clone size: .; V gene: TRBV9; CDR3 protein: CASSRSGGETEAFF; CDR3 DNA: TGTGCCAGCAGCCGATCGGGGGGAGAAACTGAAGCTTTCTTT
D gene: TRBD1; J gene: TRBJ2-7; clone size: .; V gene: TRBV18; CDR3 protein: CASSPQTGGGYEQYF; CDR3 DNA: TGTGCCAGCTCACCGCAGACAGGGGGCGGCTACGAGCAGTACTTC
D gene: .; J gene: TRBJ1-3; clone size: .; V gene: TRBV7-9; CDR3 protein: CASSYTTSGNTIYF; CDR3 DNA: TGTGCCAGCAGCTACACGACCTCTGGAAACACCATATATTTT
D gene: .; J gene: TRBJ2-3; clone size: .; V gene: TRBV19; CDR3 protein: CASSIERTDTQYF; CDR3 DNA: TGTGCCAGTAGTATCGAGCGGACAGATACGCAGTATTTT
D gene: .; J gene: TRBJ2-2; clone size: .; V gene: TRBV29-1; CDR3 protein: CSVSLGRGGIGGELFF; CDR3 DNA: TGCAGCGTTTCCCTGGGCCGTGGGGGGATTGGCGGGGAGCTGTTTTTT
D gene: .; J gene: TRBJ1-1; clone size: .; V gene: TRBV2; CDR3 protein: CASSGGTDTEAFF; CDR3 DNA: TGTGCCAGCAGCGGGGGAACGGACACTGAAGCTTTCTTT
D gene: .; J gene: TRBJ2-1; clone size: .; V gene: TRBV9; CDR3 protein: CASSVAGTGSYNEQFF; CDR3 DNA: TGTGCCAGCAGCGTAGCTGGAACGGGCTCCTACAATGAGCAGTTCTTC
D gene: TRBD1; J gene: TRBJ1-2; clone size: .; V gene: TRBV4-2; CDR3 protein: CASSKTDRGRDYGYTF; CDR3 DNA: TGTGCCAGCAGCAAGACCGACAGGGGGCGAGACTATGGCTACACCTTC
D gene: TRBD1; J gene: TRBJ1-1; clone size: .; V gene: TRBV28; CDR3 protein: CASKDRVGPEAFF; CDR3 DNA: TGTGCCTCAAAGGACAGGGTGGGACCTGAAGCTTTCTTT
D gene: TRBD2; J gene: TRBJ2-3; clone size: .; V gene: TRBV2; CDR3 protein: CASRREPATDTQYF; CDR3 DNA: TGTGCCAGCAGGCGGGAGCCCGCGACAGATACGCAGTATTTT
D gene: TRBD2; J gene: TRBJ2-3; clone size: few; V gene: TRBV4-3; CDR3 protein: CASSRQLAGGSTDTQYF; CDR3 DNA: TGCGCCAGCAGCCGACAACTAGCGGGAGGAAGCACAGATACGCAGTATTTT
D gene: .; J gene: TRBJ2-5; clone size: .; V gene: TRBV4-2; CDR3 protein: CASSSRLGTGRTQYF; CDR3 DNA: TGTGCCAGCAGCTCCCGCCTCGGTACAGGTCGGACCCAGTACTTC
D gene: .; J gene: TRBJ1-1; clone size: .; V gene: TRBV28; CDR3 protein: CASGSTAQGEAFF; CDR3 DNA: TGTGCCAGCGGGTCCACAGCCCAAGGTGAAGCTTTCTTT
D gene: TRBD1; J gene: TRBJ1-2; clone size: .; V gene: TRBV6-1; CDR3 protein: CASSRDRYYGYTF; CDR3 DNA: TGTGCCAGCAGTAGGGACAGATACTATGGCTACACCTTC
D gene: TRBD1; J gene: TRBJ2-1; clone size: few; V gene: TRBV5-1; CDR3 protein: CASSPGQGTYNEQFF; CDR3 DNA: TGCGCCAGCAGCCCTGGACAGGGAACCTACAATGAGCAGTTCTTC
D gene: TRBD1; J gene: TRBJ2-1; clone size: .; V gene: TRBV10-3; CDR3 protein: CATHQGEGNEQFF; CDR3 DNA: TGTGCCACCCACCAGGGGGAAGGCAATGAGCAGTTCTTC
D gene: .; J gene: TRBJ2-1; clone size: .; V gene: TRBV28; CDR3 protein: CASSIYWYNEQFF; CDR3 DNA: TGTGCCAGCAGCATATACTGGTACAATGAGCAGTTCTTC
D gene: TRBD2; J gene: TRBJ2-3; clone size: .; V gene: TRBV7-2; CDR3 protein: CASRTSGSNTQYF; CDR3 DNA: TGTGCCAGCAGAACTAGCGGTTCCAATACGCAGTATTTT
D gene: .; J gene: TRBJ2-2; clone size: .; V gene: TRBV11-3; CDR3 protein: CASSAGLDTGELFF; CDR3 DNA: TGTGCCAGCAGCGCAGGGTTGGACACCGGGGAGCTGTTTTTT
D gene: .; J gene: TRBJ1-2; clone size: .; V gene: TRBV7-2; CDR3 protein: CASSLGTDYGYTF; CDR3 DNA: TGTGCCAGCAGCTTAGGGACAGACTATGGCTACACCTTC
D gene: .; J gene: TRBJ2-3; clone size: .; V gene: TRBV30; CDR3 protein: CAWSEGGVPDTQYF; CDR3 DNA: TGTGCCTGGAGTGAAGGGGGGGTCCCAGATACGCAGTATTTT
D gene: .; J gene: TRBJ1-3; clone size: few; V gene: TRBV5-1; CDR3 protein: CASSLFGSGNTIYF; CDR3 DNA: TGCGCCAGCAGCTTGTTCGGCTCTGGAAACACCATATATTTT
D gene: TRBD2; J gene: TRBJ2-7; clone size: .; V gene: TRBV25-1; CDR3 protein: CASSGREGKYF; CDR3 DNA: TGTGCCAGCAGTGGCCGGGAGGGAAAGTACTTC
D gene: .; J gene: TRBJ2-7; clone size: .; V gene: TRBV7-2; CDR3 protein: CASSFLRTNLGEQYF; CDR3 DNA: TGTGCCAGCAGCTTCTTAAGGACTAACCTTGGCGAGCAGTACTTC
D gene: TRBD1; J gene: TRBJ2-1; clone size: few; V gene: TRBV29-1; CDR3 protein: CSVTTGGAYNEQFF; CDR3 DNA: TGCAGCGTTACCACAGGGGGCGCTTACAATGAGCAGTTCTTC
D gene: .; J gene: TRBJ1-5; clone size: .; V gene: TRBV7-8; CDR3 protein: CASSYIAGANQPQHF; CDR3 DNA: TGTGCCAGCAGCTATATAGCCGGGGCCAATCAGCCCCAGCATTTT
D gene: .; J gene: TRBJ2-7; clone size: .; V gene: TRBV18; CDR3 protein: CASSPNLRTQRGYAYEQYF; CDR3 DNA: TGTGCCAGCTCACCAAATTTAAGGACTCAAAGAGGGTACGCCTACGAGCAGTACTTC
D gene: TRBD2; J gene: TRBJ2-7; clone size: .; V gene: TRBV7-2; CDR3 protein: CASSLGSSGRIYEQYF; CDR3 DNA: TGTGCCAGCAGCTTAGGTTCTAGCGGGAGAATCTACGAGCAGTACTTC
D gene: .; J gene: TRBJ1-2; clone size: .; V gene: TRBV5-1; CDR3 protein: CASRPGGSGGYGYTF; CDR3 DNA: TGCGCCAGCAGGCCCGGGGGCAGCGGGGGCTATGGCTACACCTTC
D gene: .; J gene: TRBJ1-5; clone size: .; V gene: TRBV7-3; CDR3 protein: CGMLGGAAVCNQPQHF; CDR3 DNA: TGCGGAATGCTCGGGGGGGCCGCTGTTTGCAATCAGCCCCAGCATTTT
D gene: .; J gene: TRBJ1-2; clone size: .; V gene: TRBV7-2; CDR3 protein: CASSLQVLAHGYTF; CDR3 DNA: TGTGCCAGCAGCTTACAGGTTTTAGCCCATGGCTACACCTTC
D gene: .; J gene: TRBJ1-3; clone size: once; V gene: TRBV6-5; CDR3 protein: CASSRGLGNTIYF; CDR3 DNA: TGTGCCAGCAGTCGCGGGTTGGGAAACACCATATATTTT
D gene: TRBD2; J gene: TRBJ2-3; clone size: few; V gene: TRBV29-1; CDR3 protein: CSILSGLAGGFDTQYF; CDR3 DNA: TGCAGCATATTATCGGGACTAGCGGGAGGGTTTGATACGCAGTATTTT
D gene: .; J gene: TRBJ1-1; clone size: .; V gene: TRBV12-5; CDR3 protein: CASGLRTEAFF; CDR3 DNA: TGTGCTAGTGGTTTGCGCACTGAAGCTTTCTTT